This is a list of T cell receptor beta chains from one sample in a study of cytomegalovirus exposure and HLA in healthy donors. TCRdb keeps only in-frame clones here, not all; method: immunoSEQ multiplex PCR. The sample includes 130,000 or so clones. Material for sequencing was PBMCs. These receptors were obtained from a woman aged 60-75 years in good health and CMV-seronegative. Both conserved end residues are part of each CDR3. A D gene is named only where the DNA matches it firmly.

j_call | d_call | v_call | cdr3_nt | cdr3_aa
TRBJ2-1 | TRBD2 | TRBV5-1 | TGCGCCAGCAGCTCAATAGCGGGAAGCTCCTACAATGAGCAGTTCTTC | CASSSIAGSSYNEQFF
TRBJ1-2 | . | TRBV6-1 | TGTGCCAGCAGTGAAGCGGGGGGCTATGGCTACACCTTC | CASSEAGGYGYTF
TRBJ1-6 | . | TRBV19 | TGTGCCAGTAGTATAGCGGGACAATTGGGTTTCGTGGCTTCACCCCTCCACTTT | CASSIAGQLGFVASPLHF
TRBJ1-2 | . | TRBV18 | TGTGCCAGCTCAACGGGACACCAAAACTATGGCTACACCTTC | CASSTGHQNYGYTF
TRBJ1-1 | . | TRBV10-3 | TGTGCCATCAGTGAGCGGTCTCTCAACACTGAAGCTTTCTTT | CAISERSLNTEAFF
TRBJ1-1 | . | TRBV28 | TGTGCCAGCAGTTCGACCAGGGACAAGAACACTGAAGCTTTCTTT | CASSSTRDKNTEAFF
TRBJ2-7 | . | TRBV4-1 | TGCGCCAGCAGCCAATTCCCTTCCCGGGGGTCCTACGAGCAGTACTTC | CASSQFPSRGSYEQYF
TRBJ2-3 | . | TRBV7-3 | TGTGCCAGCAGCTTAGGTCCAGGGCCCCCAGATACGCAGTATTTT | CASSLGPGPPDTQYF
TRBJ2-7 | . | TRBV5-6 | TGTGCCAGCAGCTTACAGAGATCCTACGAGCAGTACTTC | CASSLQRSYEQYF
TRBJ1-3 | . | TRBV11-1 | TGTGCCAGCAGCTTAACCATCTCCCAGGGCACCATATATTTT | CASSLTISQGTIYF
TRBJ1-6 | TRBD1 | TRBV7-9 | TGTGCCAGCAGCCGGACAGGGGCAGACAATTCACCCCTCCACTTT | CASSRTGADNSPLHF
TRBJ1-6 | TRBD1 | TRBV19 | TGTGCCAGTAGTGTGAGGGGACAGGGAAATTCACCCCTCCACTTT | CASSVRGQGNSPLHF
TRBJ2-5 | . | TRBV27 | TGTGCCAGCAGGAGGGGGATTCAAGAGACCCAGTACTTC | CASRRGIQETQYF
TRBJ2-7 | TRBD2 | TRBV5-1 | TGCGCCAGCAGCTTGGCCGGGAGGGACTACGGGCAGTACTTC | CASSLAGRDYGQYF
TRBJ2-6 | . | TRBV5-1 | TGCGCCAGCAGCCCAAAAGCCAGGGTTAAGATCGGGGCCAACGTCCTGACTTTC | CASSPKARVKIGANVLTF
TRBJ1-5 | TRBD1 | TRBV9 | TGTGCCAGCAGCCTAGGGACAGGGGCCAATCAGCCCCAGCATTTT | CASSLGTGANQPQHF
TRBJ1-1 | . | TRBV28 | TGTGCCAGCAGTAAATACAGGGACACTGAAGCTTTCTTT | CASSKYRDTEAFF
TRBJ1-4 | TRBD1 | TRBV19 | TGTGCCAGTACCTCGGGGACAGCCGATAATGAAAAACTGTTTTTT | CASTSGTADNEKLFF